This T cell receptor beta chain derives from a study of shared clonotypes between healthy human individuals. Whole-study context: Donors, aged 18 to 49, were a couple of women and three men.

Genomic DNA belonging to each subset was distributed in equal measure over several immunoSEQ plates. Clones were sequenced by immunoSEQ multiplex PCR, and TCRdb holds only the in-frame ones, with some missing. Of about 2.3 million clones listed, roughly 90% are singletons. The sample holds one count of this clone. No antigen is known for it. In germline, CDR1 is LGHNA, CDR2 YSLEER. CDR3 length: 16 amino acids. Trimming cost V 1 base and J 2 bases; bases outside gene matches: 6. Study-wide results and caveats: Represented genetic and exposure-history diversity was restricted by having few donors.

Material for sequencing was naive CD4+ T cells from PBMCs. Subset in this sample: CD45RA+ positively selected. This receptor was identified in a man aged 18 to 29 in good health. Some clones in this sample may be carry-over from other donors' samples. V and J are TRBV4-3 and TRBJ2-7; 9 bases agree with TRBD2. CDR3 nucleotide sequence: TGCGCCAGCAGCCAAGGGTGGGCTAGCGGGGCCTACGAGCAGTACTTC. This translates into CASSQGWASGAYEQYF.